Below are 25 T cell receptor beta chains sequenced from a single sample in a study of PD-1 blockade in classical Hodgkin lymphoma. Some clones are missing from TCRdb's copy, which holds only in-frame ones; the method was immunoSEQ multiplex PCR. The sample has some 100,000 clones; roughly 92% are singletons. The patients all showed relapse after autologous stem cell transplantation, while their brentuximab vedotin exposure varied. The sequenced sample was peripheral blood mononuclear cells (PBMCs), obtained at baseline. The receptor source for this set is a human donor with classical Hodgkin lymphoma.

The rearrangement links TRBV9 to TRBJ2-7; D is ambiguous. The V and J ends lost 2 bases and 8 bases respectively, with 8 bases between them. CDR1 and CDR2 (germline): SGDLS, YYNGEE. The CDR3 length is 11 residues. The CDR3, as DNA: TGTGCCAGCAGCGTCGATGGGAAGCAGTACTTC. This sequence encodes CASSVDGKQYF.

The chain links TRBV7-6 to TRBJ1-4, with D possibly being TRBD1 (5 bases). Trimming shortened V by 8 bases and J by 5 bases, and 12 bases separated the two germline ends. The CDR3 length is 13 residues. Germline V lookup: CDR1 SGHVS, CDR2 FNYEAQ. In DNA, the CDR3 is TGTGCCAGCGGGGGGACCGTGAATGAAAAACTGTTTTTT. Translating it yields CASGGTVNEKLFF.

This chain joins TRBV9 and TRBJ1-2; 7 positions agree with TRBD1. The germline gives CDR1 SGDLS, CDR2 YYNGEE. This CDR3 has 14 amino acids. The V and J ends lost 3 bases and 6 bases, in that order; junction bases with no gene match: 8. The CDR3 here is CASSAKGAQDGYTF. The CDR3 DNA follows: TGTGCCAGCAGCGCGAAGGGGGCGCAGGATGGCTACACCTTC.

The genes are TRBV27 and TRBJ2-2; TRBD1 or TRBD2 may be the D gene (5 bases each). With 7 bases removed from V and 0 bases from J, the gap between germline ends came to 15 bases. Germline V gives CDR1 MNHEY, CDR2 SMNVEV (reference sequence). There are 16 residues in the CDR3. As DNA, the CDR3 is TGTGCCAGCACACGGGACCTGTTCGCGAACACCGGGGAGCTGTTTTTT. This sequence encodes CASTRDLFANTGELFF.

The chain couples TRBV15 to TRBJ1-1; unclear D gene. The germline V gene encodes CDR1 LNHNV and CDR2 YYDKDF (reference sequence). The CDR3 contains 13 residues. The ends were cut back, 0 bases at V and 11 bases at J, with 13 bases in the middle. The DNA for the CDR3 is TGTGCCACCAGCAGAGATCGATCACTGAAGGCTTTCTTT. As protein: CATSRDRSLKAFF.

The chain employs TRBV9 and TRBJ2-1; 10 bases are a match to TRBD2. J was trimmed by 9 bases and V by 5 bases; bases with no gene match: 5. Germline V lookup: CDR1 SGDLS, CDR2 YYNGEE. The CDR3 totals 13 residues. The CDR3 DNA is TGTGCCAGCAGTCTAGCGGGAGTGGGTGAGCAGTTCTTC. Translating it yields CASSLAGVGEQFF.

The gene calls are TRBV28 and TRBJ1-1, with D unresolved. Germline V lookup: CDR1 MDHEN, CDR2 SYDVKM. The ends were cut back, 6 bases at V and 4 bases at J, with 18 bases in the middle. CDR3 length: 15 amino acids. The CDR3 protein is CASRRRRGTPTEAFF. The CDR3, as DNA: TGTGCCAGCAGGAGGAGAAGAGGAACCCCCACTGAAGCTTTCTTT.

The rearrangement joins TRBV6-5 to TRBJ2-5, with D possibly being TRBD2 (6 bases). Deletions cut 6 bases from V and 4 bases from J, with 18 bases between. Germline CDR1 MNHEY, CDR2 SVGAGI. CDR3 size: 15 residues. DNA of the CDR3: TGTGCCAGCAGCGACGGACTACCGTCCGGAGAGACCCAGTACTTC. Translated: CASSDGLPSGETQYF.

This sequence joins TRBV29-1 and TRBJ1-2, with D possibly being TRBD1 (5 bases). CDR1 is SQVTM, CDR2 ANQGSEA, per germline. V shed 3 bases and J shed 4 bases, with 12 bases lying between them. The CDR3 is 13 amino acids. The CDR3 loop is CSVEGRDPYGYTF. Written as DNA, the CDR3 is TGCAGCGTTGAGGGCAGGGACCCCTATGGCTACACCTTC.

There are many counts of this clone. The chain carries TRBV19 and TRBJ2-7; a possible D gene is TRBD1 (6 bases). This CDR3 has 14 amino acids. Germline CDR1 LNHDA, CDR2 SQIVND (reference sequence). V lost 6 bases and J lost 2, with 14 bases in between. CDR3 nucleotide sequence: TGTGCCAGTAGCTTTTTGACAGGAACCTACGAGCAGTACTTC. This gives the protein CASSFLTGTYEQYF.

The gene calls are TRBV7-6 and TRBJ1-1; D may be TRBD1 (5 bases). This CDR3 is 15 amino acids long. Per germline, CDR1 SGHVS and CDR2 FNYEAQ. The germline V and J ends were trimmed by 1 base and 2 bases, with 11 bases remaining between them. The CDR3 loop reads CASSLGGTGNTEAFF. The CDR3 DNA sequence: TGTGCCAGCAGCTTAGGAGGGACGGGTAACACTGAAGCTTTCTTT.

The CDR3 bases are TGTGCCAGCAGCTCAGAGGTCTGGGTACTCTATGGCTACACCTTC. Amino acids: CASSSEVWVLYGYTF. V is TRBV7-2 and J is TRBJ1-2; D not resolved. CDR1 and CDR2 from the germline V gene are SGHTA and FQGNSA. Trimming left V 4 bases short and J 4 bases short, with 16 bases between. The CDR3 spans 15 residues.

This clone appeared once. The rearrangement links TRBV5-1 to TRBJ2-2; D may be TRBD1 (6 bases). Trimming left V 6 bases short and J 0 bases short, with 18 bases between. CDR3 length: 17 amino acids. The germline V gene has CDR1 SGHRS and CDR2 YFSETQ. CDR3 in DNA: TGCGCCAGCACCCTTGGGGCCGGACAGTCGAACACCGGGGAGCTGTTTTTT. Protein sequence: CASTLGAGQSNTGELFF.

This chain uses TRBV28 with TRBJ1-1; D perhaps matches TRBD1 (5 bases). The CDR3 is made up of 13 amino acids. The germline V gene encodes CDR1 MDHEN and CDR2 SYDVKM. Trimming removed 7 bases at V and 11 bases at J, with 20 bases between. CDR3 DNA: TGTGCCAGCACCCAAGGGTGGAGGGGCGCGGCTTTCTTT. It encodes CASTQGWRGAAFF. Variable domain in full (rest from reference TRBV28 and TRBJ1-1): DVKVTQSSRYLVKRTGEKVFLECVQDMDHENMFWYRQDPGLGLRLIYFSYDVKMKEKGDIPEGYSVSREKKERFSLILESASTNQTSMYLCASTQGWRGAAFFGQGTRLTVV.

CDR3 loop: CASSLWATGNTDTQYF. CDR3 DNA: TGTGCCAGCAGTTTATGGGCCACAGGGAACACAGATACGCAGTATTTT. The J gene is TRBJ2-3, the V gene TRBV28; the D gene is possibly TRBD1 (6 bases). Trimming shortened V by 0 bases and J by 2 bases, and 12 bases separated the two germline ends. The germline CDR1 and CDR2 sequences are MDHEN and SYDVKM. The CDR3 length is 16 residues. The full variable domain, in which reference TRBV28 and TRBJ2-3 provide the parts outside the CDR3, is DVKVTQSSRYLVKRTGEKVFLECVQDMDHENMFWYRQDPGLGLRLIYFSYDVKMKEKGDIPEGYSVSREKKERFSLILESASTNQTSMYLCASSLWATGNTDTQYFGPGTRLTVL.

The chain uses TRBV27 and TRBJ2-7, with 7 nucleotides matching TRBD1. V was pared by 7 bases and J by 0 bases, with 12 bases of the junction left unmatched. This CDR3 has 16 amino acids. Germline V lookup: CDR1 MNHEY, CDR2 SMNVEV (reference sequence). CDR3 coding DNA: TGTGCCAGCACCAGGACAGGCGCCACTCTCTCCTACGAGCAGTACTTC. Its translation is CASTRTGATLSYEQYF.

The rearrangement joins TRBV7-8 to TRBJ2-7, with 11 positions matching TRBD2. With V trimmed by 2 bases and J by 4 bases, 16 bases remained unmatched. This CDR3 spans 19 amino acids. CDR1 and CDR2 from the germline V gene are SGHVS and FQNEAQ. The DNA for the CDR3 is TGTGCCAGCAGCTTAACCGACAGTACTAGCGGGAGAGGGGCGTACGAGCAGTACTTC. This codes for CASSLTDSTSGRGAYEQYF.

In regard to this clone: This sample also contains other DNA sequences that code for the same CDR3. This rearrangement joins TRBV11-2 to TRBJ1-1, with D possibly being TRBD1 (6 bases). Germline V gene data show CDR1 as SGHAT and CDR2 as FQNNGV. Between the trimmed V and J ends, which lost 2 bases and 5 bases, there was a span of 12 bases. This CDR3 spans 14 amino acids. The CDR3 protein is CASSLLGARTEAFF. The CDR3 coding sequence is TGTGCCAGCAGCTTACTGGGGGCGCGGACTGAAGCTTTCTTT.

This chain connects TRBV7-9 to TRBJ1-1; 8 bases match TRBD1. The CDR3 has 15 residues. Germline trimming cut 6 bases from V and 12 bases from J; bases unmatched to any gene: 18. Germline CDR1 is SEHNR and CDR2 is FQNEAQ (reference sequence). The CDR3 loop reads CASRPRAGGIKSSFF. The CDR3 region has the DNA TGTGCCAGCAGGCCTCGGGCAGGGGGCATTAAGAGTTCTTTCTTT.

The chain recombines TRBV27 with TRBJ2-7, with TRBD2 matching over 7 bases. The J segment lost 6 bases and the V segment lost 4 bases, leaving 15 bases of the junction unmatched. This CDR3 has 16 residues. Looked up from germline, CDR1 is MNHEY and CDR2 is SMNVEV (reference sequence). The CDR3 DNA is TGTGCCAGCAGTTGGGGACTACCGGGCTCTAGGAGCGAGCAGTACTTC. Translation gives CASSWGLPGSRSEQYF.

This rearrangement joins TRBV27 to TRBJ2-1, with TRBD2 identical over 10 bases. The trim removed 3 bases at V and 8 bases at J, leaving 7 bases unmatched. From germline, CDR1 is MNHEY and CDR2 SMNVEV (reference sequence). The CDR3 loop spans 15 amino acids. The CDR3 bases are TGTGCCAGCAGTTTCGGGACTAGCGATTGGGATGAGCAGTTCTTC. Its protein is CASSFGTSDWDEQFF.

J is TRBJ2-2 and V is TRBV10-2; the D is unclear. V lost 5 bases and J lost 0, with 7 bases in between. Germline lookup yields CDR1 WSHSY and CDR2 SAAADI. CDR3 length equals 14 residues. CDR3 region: CASSWRANTGELFF. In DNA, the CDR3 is TGCGCCAGCAGTTGGCGTGCGAACACCGGGGAGCTGTTTTTT.

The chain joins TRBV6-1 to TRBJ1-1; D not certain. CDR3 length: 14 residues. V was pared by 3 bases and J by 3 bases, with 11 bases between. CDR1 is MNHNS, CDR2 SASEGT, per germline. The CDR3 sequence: CASSDFIRDTEAFF. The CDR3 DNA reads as TGTGCCAGCAGTGATTTTATAAGGGACACTGAAGCTTTCTTT.

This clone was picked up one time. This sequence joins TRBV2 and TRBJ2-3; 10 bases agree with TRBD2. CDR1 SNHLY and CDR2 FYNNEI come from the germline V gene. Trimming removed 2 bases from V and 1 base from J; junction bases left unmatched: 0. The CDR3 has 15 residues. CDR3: CASSELAGGTDTQYF. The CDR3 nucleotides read TGTGCCAGCAGTGAACTAGCGGGGGGCACAGATACGCAGTATTTT.

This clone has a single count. The CDR3 nucleotides read TGTGCCTGGGAGTCTAGGGGTTATGGCACCTTC. Protein product: CAWESRGYGTF. The chain carries TRBV30 and TRBJ1-2, with D maybe TRBD1 (5 bases). CDR3 size: 11 residues. Germline-derived CDR1 and CDR2 are GTSNPN and SVGIG (reference sequence). The V end was cut by 5 bases, the J end by 13 bases, with 17 bases between.